This T cell receptor beta chain came from a study of Graves' ophthalmopathy and Graves' hyperthyroidism. Germline loops: CDR1 LNHDA, CDR2 SQIVND (reference sequence). V gave up 6 bases and J gave up 1 base, with 12 bases separating them. The CDR3 runs to 14 residues. Ten or more counts support this clonotype. The antigen is unknown. Points from the study as a whole: Discriminating ophthalmopathy from stable hyperthyroidism, a 13-signature model attained a sensitivity of 85% to 90% and a specificity of approximately 81%. In blood appeared most of the expanded thyroid clonotypes whose frequency exceeded 0.001.

Using RNA transcripts, the TCR beta CDR3 regions were amplified. First-round RT-PCR employed HTBI primers, with a second-round multiplex PCR after it. TCRdb passed the multiplex PCR reads through MiXCR, listing each CDR3 protein once. Among hundreds of thousands of distinct CDR3 sequences listed, roughly 21% were seen once. Patients were left out if they had other autoimmune diseases, uncontrolled infections, pregnancy or lactation. The sequence was obtained from a young woman with stable Graves' hyperthyroidism. Sequencing was performed on peripheral blood. This rearrangement joins TRBV19 to TRBJ1-2, with D possibly being TRBD1 (5 bases). CDR3: CASRRDGYNYGYTF. CDR3 coding DNA: TGTGCCAGTAGACGGGACGGCTATAACTATGGCTACACCTTC.